The clone carrying this TCR beta chain appeared a few times. What it binds is unknown. The data originate from a study of T cells in Graves' hyperthyroidism and ophthalmopathy. In the study overall: Peripheral blood was obtained at initial diagnosis, preceding any treatment.

TCR beta CDR3 region amplification was performed from RNA transcripts. Researchers ran a first-round RT-PCR on the TCR CDR3 using the HTBI primer set. TCRdb re-called the multiplex PCR reads with MiXCR, one entry per CDR3 protein. The table includes 690,000 or so distinct CDR3 sequences, approximately 19% detected once. Study-level points and caveats: Most expanded thyroid clonotypes above 0.001 also appeared in blood.

Germline loops: CDR1 SGHNT, CDR2 YYREEE (reference sequence). The V end was cut by 4 bases, the J end by 8 bases, with 13 bases between. This CDR3 contains 12 residues. The sequence came from a woman aged 45-60 years with Graves' hyperthyroidism that later progressed to Graves' ophthalmopathy. Input material: blood. The V and J genes are TRBV5-4 and TRBJ2-7; no clear D. CDR3 in DNA: TGTGCCAGCAGCACCAATACGGGCAAGCAGTACTTC. Translated, it gives CASSTNTGKQYF.